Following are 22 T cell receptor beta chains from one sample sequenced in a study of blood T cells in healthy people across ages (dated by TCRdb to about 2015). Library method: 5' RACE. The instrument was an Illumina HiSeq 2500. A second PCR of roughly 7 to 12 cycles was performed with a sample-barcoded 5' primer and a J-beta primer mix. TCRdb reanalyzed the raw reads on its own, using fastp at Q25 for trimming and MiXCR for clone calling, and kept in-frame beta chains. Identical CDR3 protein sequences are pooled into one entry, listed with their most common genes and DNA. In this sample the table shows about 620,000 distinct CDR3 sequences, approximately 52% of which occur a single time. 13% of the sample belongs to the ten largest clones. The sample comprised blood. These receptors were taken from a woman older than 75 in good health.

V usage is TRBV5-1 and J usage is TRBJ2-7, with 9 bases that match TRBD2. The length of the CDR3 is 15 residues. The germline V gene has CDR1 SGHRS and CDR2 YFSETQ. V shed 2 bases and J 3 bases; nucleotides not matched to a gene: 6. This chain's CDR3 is CASSLSGGSNYEQYF. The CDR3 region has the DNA TGCGCCAGCAGCTTAAGCGGGGGGTCTAACTACGAGCAGTACTTC.

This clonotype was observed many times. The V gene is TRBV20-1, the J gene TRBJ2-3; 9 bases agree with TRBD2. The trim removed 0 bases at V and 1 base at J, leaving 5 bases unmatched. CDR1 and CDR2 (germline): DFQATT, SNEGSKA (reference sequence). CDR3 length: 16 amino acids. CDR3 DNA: TGCAGTGCTAGAGAGGGGGTAGCGGGAGGCACAGATACGCAGTATTTT. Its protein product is CSAREGVAGGTDTQYF.

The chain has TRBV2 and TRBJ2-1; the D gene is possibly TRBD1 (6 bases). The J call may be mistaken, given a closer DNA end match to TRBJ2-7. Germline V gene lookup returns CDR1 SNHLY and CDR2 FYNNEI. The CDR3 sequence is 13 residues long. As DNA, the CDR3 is TGTGCCAGCCGACAGGTGACTTACAATGAGCAGTACTTC. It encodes CASRQVTYNEQYF.

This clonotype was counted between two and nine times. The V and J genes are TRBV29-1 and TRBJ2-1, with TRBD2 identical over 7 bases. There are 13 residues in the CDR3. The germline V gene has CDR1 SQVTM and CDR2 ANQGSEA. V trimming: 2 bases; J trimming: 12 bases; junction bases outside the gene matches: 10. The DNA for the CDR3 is TGCAGCGTTGAACGACCGGCGGGAGAAGCGCAGTTCTTC. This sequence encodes CSVERPAGEAQFF.

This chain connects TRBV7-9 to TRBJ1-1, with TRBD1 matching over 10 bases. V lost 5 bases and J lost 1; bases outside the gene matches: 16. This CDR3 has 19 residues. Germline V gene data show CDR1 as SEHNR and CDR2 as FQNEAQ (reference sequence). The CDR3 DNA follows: TGTGCCAGCAGCCCCAGCGATGATCAAAGGACAGGGGGGAACACTGAAGCTTTCTTT. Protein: CASSPSDDQRTGGNTEAFF.

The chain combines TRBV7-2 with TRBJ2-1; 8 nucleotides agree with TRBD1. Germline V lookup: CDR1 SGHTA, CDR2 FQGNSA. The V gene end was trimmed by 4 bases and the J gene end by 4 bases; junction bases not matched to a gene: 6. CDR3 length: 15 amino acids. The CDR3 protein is CASSSRTGKYNEQFF. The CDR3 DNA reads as TGTGCCAGCAGCTCCCGGACAGGGAAGTACAATGAGCAGTTCTTC.

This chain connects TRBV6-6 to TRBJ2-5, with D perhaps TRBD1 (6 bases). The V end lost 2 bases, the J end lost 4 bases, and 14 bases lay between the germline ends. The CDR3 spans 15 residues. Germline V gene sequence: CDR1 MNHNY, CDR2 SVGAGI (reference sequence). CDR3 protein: CASSYGRTVTETQYF. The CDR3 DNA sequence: TGTGCCAGCAGTTACGGTAGGACAGTAACAGAGACCCAGTACTTC.

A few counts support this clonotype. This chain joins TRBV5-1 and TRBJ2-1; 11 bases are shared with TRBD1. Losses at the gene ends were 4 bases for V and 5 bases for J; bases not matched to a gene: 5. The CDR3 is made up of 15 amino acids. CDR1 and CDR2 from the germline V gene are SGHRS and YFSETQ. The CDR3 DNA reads TGCGCCAGCAGCCAAGGACAGGGGGCCAACAATGAGCAGTTCTTC. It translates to CASSQGQGANNEQFF. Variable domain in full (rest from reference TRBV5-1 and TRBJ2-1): KAGVTQTPRYLIKTRGQQVTLSCSPISGHRSVSWYQQTPGQGLQFLFEYFSETQRNKGNFPGRFSGRQFSNSRSEMNVSTLELGDSALYLCASSQGQGANNEQFFGPGTRLTVL.

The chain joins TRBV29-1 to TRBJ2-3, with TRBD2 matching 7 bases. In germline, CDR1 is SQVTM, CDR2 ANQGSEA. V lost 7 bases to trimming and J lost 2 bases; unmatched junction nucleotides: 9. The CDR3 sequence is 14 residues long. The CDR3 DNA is TGCAGCGCCATAAGCGGGACTTCCACAGATACGCAGTATTTT. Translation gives CSAISGTSTDTQYF.

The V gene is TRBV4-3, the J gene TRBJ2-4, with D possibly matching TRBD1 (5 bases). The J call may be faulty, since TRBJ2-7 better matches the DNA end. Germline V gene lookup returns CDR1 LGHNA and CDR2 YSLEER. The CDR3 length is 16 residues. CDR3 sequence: CASSRHYMPGKGEQYF. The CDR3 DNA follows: TGCGCCAGCAGCCGACATTATATGCCAGGGAAGGGCGAGCAGTACTTC.

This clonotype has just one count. CDR3 loop: CASSLKGGTNEQFF. CDR3 in DNA: TGCGCCAGCAGCTTAAAGGGGGGCACGAATGAGCAGTTCTTC. J is TRBJ2-1 and V is TRBV5-1; D is perhaps TRBD1 or TRBD2 (6 bases each). The CDR3 contains 14 residues. Germline CDR1 reads SGHRS; CDR2 reads YFSETQ. V was shortened by 2 bases and J by 7 bases, with 13 bases between the two germline ends.

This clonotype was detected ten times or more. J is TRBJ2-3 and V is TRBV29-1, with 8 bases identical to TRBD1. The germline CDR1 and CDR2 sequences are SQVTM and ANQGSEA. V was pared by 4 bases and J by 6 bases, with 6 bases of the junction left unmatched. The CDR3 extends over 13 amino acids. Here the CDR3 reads CSVGTGWEDTQYF. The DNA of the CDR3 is TGCAGCGTTGGGACAGGGTGGGAGGATACGCAGTATTTT.

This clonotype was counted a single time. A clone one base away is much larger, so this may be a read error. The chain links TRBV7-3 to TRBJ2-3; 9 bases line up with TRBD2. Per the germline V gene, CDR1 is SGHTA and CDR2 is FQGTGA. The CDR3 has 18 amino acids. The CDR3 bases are TGTGCCAGCAGCTTAAGGATTAGCGGGGGATCTCTCACAGATGCGCAGTATTTT. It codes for CASSLRISGGSLTDAQYF.

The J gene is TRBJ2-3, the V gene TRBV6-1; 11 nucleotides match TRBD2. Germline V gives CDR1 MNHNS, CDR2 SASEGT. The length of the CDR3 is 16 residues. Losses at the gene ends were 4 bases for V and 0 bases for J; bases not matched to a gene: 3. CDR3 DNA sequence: TGTGCCAGCAGTGCAACTAGCGGGGGCAGCACAGATACGCAGTATTTT. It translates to CASSATSGGSTDTQYF.

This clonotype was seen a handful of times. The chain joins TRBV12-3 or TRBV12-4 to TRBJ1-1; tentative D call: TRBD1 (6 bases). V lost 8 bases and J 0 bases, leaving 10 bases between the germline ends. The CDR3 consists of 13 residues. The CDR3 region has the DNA TGTGCCAGCGGGGGCACAATGAACACTGAAGCTTTCTTT. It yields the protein CASGGTMNTEAFF.

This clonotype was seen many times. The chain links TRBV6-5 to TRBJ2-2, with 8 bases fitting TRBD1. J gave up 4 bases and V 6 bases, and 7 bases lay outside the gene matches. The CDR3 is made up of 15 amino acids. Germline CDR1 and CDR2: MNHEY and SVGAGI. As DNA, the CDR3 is TGTGCCAGCAGCATTGGACAGGGAGGCACCGGGGAGCTGTTTTTT. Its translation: CASSIGQGGTGELFF.

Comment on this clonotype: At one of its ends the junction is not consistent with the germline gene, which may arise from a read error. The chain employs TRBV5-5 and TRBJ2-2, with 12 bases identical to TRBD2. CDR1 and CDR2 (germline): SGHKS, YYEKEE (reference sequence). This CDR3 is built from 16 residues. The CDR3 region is CASSSGLAGYTGGLFF. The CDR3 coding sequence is TGTGCCAGCAGCTCTGGACTAGCGGGGTACACCGGGGGGCTGTTTTTT.

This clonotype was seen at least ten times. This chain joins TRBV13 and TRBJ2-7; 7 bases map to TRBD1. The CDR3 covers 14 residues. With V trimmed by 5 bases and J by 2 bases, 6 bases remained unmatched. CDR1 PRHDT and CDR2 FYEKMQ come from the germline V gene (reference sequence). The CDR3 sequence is CASSPRDRTYEQYF. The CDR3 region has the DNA TGTGCCAGCAGCCCCCGGGACAGAACCTACGAGCAGTACTTC.

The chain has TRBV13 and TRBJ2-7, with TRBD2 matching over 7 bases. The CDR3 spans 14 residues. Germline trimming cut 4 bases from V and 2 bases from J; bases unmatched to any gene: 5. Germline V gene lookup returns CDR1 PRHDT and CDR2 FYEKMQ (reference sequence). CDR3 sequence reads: CASSSSGTTYEQYF. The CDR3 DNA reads TGTGCCAGCAGCTCATCCGGGACTACCTACGAGCAGTACTTC.

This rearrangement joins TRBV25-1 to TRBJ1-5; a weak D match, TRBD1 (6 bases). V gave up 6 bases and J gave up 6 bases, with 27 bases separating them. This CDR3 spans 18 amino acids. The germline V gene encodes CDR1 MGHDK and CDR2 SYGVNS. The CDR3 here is CASSGGGGRDESVQPQHF. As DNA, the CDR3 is TGTGCCAGCAGCGGGGGTGGGGGCCGGGATGAGTCCGTTCAGCCCCAGCATTTT.

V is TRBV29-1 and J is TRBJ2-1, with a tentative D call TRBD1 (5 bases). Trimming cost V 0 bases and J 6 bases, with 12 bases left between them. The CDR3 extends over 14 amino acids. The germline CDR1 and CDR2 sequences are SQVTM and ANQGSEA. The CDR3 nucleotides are TGCAGCGTTGAAGACGGTTACAGGTCCAATGAGCAGTTCTTC. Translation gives CSVEDGYRSNEQFF.

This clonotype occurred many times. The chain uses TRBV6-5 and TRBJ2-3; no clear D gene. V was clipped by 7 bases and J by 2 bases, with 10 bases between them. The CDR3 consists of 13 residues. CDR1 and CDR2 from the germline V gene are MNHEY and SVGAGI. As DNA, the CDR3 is TGTGCCAGCACCCGGGCAAACACAGATACGCAGTATTTT. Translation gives CASTRANTDTQYF.